This TCR beta chain was recorded in a study of shared clonotypes between healthy human individuals. The CDR3 sequence is 12 residues long. Germline CDR1 MDHEN, CDR2 SYDVKM. V gave up 6 bases and J gave up 9 bases, with 12 bases separating them. The donors were all Caucasian adults (living in Nashville, Tennessee). The run depth of the assay was deep. Repertoires were generated with immunoSEQ multiplex PCR, while TCRdb's copy carries only in-frame clones and drops some. The sample holds millions of clones; over 85% are singletons and the top ten take around 0.14%. This TCR was recovered from a man younger than 35 in good health. This sequence joins TRBV28 and TRBJ1-5; D call uncertain. Specimen: naive CD4+ T cells sorted from blood. The subset was: CD45RA+ positively selected. Written as DNA, the CDR3 is TGTGCCAGCAGGGCAACGGAGCCGCCCCAGCATTTT. It yields the protein CASRATEPPQHF.